The rows below give T cell receptor beta chains drawn from one sample of a study of shared clonotypes between healthy human individuals. TCRdb's copy holds only in-frame clones and misses some; the assay was immunoSEQ multiplex PCR. Of around 2,000,000 clones listed, roughly 95% are singletons. Sequenced sample: naive CD4+ T cells sorted from blood. Receptors were obtained from a man younger than 35 in good health. Both conserved end residues are part of each CDR3. Fields, in order: CDR3 DNA, CDR3 protein, D gene, clone size, J gene, V gene. The D gene is left open where the match is weak. Rows may omit the clone size; those that give it use once, few, many or a size class.

cdr3_nt: TGTGCCAGTACGAAGGGTTTTGGCTTGAAGAGCGCAAGTTCACCCCTCCACTTT
cdr3_aa: CASTKGFGLKSASSPLHF
d_call: NA
clone_size: NA
j_call: TRBJ1-6
v_call: TRBV19

cdr3_nt: TGTGCCAGCAGGGGGGGTAGGGGCGAGCAGTACTTC
cdr3_aa: CASRGGRGEQYF
d_call: NA
clone_size: NA
j_call: TRBJ2-7
v_call: TRBV28

cdr3_nt: TGTGCCAGCAGCACTGGACGGGCCTATGGCTACACCTTC
cdr3_aa: CASSTGRAYGYTF
d_call: NA
clone_size: NA
j_call: TRBJ1-2
v_call: TRBV9

cdr3_nt: TGTGCCAGCAAAGGAAGGTACACCGGGGAGCTGTTTTTT
cdr3_aa: CASKGRYTGELFF
d_call: NA
clone_size: NA
j_call: TRBJ2-2
v_call: TRBV6-1

cdr3_nt: TGTGCCAGCAGCCGGTCGGGACAAAGGGTAGGGGGCGAGCAGTACTTC
cdr3_aa: CASSRSGQRVGGEQYF
d_call: NA
clone_size: NA
j_call: TRBJ2-7
v_call: TRBV11-2

cdr3_nt: TGTGCCAGCAGCGGCCGCGGGGATAAAGAGACCCAGTACTTC
cdr3_aa: CASSGRGDKETQYF
d_call: NA
clone_size: once
j_call: TRBJ2-5
v_call: TRBV6-6

cdr3_nt: TGCGCCAGCAGCTTGGGGGGAGCGCTCCGGGAAGGCTACACCTTC
cdr3_aa: CASSLGGALREGYTF
d_call: NA
clone_size: NA
j_call: TRBJ1-2
v_call: TRBV5-1

cdr3_nt: TGTGCCAGCAGTCTCCTAATAGGCCTAGCCAAAAACATTCAGTACTTC
cdr3_aa: CASSLLIGLAKNIQYF
d_call: NA
clone_size: NA
j_call: TRBJ2-4
v_call: TRBV7-9

cdr3_nt: TGTGCCAGCAGCGCCTTTAGCGGGAGGGCCTTATACGAGCAGTACTTC
cdr3_aa: CASSAFSGRALYEQYF
d_call: TRBD2
clone_size: NA
j_call: TRBJ2-7
v_call: TRBV7-2

cdr3_nt: TGCGCCAGCAGCCGGGGGGACATCCGACTGAACACTGAAGCTTTCTTT
cdr3_aa: CASSRGDIRLNTEAFF
d_call: NA
clone_size: NA
j_call: TRBJ1-1
v_call: TRBV4-1

cdr3_nt: TGTGCCAGCAGTCCCCGGGGAGCAGTACCGAACACTGAAGCTTTCTTT
cdr3_aa: CASSPRGAVPNTEAFF
d_call: NA
clone_size: NA
j_call: TRBJ1-1
v_call: TRBV27

cdr3_nt: TGTGCCAGCAGCGTAGAGGGGATTGGGACAGGGTCCCTAGCCAAAAACATTCAGTACTTC
cdr3_aa: CASSVEGIGTGSLAKNIQYF
d_call: TRBD1
clone_size: NA
j_call: TRBJ2-4
v_call: TRBV9

cdr3_nt: TGCGCCAGCAGACGACTAGCGGGGGGAGTCTGGGAGCAGTTCTTC
cdr3_aa: CASRRLAGGVWEQFF
d_call: TRBD2
clone_size: NA
j_call: TRBJ2-1
v_call: TRBV5-1

cdr3_nt: TGTGCCAGCAGTGATCTTGGGGCGCAGTTCAACTACGAGCAGTACTTC
cdr3_aa: CASSDLGAQFNYEQYF
d_call: NA
clone_size: once
j_call: TRBJ2-7
v_call: TRBV2

cdr3_nt: TGTGCCAGCAGCACACAAAGAGAGACCCAGTACTTC
cdr3_aa: CASSTQRETQYF
d_call: NA
clone_size: NA
j_call: TRBJ2-5
v_call: TRBV28

cdr3_nt: TGCACCAGCAGCCCCCATGAAGGCTACGAGCAGTACTTC
cdr3_aa: CTSSPHEGYEQYF
d_call: NA
clone_size: NA
j_call: TRBJ2-7
v_call: TRBV1

cdr3_nt: TGTGCCAGCAGTGAGCGGGGCCCACTGAATTCCCAGCATTTT
cdr3_aa: CASSERGPLNSQHF
d_call: NA
clone_size: NA
j_call: TRBJ1-5
v_call: TRBV6-1

cdr3_nt: TGTGCCAGCAGCCGCTACGCGGGGGAGAGGGAGACCCAGTACTTC
cdr3_aa: CASSRYAGERETQYF
d_call: TRBD2
clone_size: NA
j_call: TRBJ2-5
v_call: TRBV4-2

cdr3_nt: TGCGCCAGCAGCCCAACTAGCGGGACTTCCCCCGAGCAGTACTTC
cdr3_aa: CASSPTSGTSPEQYF
d_call: TRBD2
clone_size: NA
j_call: TRBJ2-7
v_call: TRBV4-1

cdr3_nt: TGTGCCAGCAGTTACGAGGGGAGTAAATATGGCTACACCTTC
cdr3_aa: CASSYEGSKYGYTF
d_call: NA
clone_size: NA
j_call: TRBJ1-2
v_call: TRBV6-6

cdr3_nt: TGTGCCAGCATCTCCCGCGACATGACCTACGAGCAGTACTTC
cdr3_aa: CASISRDMTYEQYF
d_call: NA
clone_size: NA
j_call: TRBJ2-7
v_call: TRBV6-6

cdr3_nt: TGTGCCAGCAGTTTACCGGGGGGGATATACAATGAGCAGTTCTTC
cdr3_aa: CASSLPGGIYNEQFF
d_call: TRBD2
clone_size: NA
j_call: TRBJ2-1
v_call: TRBV27

cdr3_nt: TGTGCCAGCAGCGCCCGGACGGGAGATACGCAGTATTTT
cdr3_aa: CASSARTGDTQYF
d_call: NA
clone_size: NA
j_call: TRBJ2-3
v_call: TRBV7-2

cdr3_nt: TGTGCCAGCAGCGAAGCGGCGGGGCGGCTTAGTACGCAGTATTTT
cdr3_aa: CASSEAAGRLSTQYF
d_call: NA
clone_size: NA
j_call: TRBJ2-3
v_call: TRBV21-1

cdr3_nt: TGTGCCATCAGTGAGGGAGGGTCACCGGGCCAAAGCTCCTACAATGAGCAGTTCTTC
cdr3_aa: CAISEGGSPGQSSYNEQFF
d_call: NA
clone_size: NA
j_call: TRBJ2-1
v_call: TRBV10-3

cdr3_nt: TGTGCCAGCTCGAGGGGCGTATATGGCTACACCTTC
cdr3_aa: CASSRGVYGYTF
d_call: NA
clone_size: NA
j_call: TRBJ1-2
v_call: TRBV19